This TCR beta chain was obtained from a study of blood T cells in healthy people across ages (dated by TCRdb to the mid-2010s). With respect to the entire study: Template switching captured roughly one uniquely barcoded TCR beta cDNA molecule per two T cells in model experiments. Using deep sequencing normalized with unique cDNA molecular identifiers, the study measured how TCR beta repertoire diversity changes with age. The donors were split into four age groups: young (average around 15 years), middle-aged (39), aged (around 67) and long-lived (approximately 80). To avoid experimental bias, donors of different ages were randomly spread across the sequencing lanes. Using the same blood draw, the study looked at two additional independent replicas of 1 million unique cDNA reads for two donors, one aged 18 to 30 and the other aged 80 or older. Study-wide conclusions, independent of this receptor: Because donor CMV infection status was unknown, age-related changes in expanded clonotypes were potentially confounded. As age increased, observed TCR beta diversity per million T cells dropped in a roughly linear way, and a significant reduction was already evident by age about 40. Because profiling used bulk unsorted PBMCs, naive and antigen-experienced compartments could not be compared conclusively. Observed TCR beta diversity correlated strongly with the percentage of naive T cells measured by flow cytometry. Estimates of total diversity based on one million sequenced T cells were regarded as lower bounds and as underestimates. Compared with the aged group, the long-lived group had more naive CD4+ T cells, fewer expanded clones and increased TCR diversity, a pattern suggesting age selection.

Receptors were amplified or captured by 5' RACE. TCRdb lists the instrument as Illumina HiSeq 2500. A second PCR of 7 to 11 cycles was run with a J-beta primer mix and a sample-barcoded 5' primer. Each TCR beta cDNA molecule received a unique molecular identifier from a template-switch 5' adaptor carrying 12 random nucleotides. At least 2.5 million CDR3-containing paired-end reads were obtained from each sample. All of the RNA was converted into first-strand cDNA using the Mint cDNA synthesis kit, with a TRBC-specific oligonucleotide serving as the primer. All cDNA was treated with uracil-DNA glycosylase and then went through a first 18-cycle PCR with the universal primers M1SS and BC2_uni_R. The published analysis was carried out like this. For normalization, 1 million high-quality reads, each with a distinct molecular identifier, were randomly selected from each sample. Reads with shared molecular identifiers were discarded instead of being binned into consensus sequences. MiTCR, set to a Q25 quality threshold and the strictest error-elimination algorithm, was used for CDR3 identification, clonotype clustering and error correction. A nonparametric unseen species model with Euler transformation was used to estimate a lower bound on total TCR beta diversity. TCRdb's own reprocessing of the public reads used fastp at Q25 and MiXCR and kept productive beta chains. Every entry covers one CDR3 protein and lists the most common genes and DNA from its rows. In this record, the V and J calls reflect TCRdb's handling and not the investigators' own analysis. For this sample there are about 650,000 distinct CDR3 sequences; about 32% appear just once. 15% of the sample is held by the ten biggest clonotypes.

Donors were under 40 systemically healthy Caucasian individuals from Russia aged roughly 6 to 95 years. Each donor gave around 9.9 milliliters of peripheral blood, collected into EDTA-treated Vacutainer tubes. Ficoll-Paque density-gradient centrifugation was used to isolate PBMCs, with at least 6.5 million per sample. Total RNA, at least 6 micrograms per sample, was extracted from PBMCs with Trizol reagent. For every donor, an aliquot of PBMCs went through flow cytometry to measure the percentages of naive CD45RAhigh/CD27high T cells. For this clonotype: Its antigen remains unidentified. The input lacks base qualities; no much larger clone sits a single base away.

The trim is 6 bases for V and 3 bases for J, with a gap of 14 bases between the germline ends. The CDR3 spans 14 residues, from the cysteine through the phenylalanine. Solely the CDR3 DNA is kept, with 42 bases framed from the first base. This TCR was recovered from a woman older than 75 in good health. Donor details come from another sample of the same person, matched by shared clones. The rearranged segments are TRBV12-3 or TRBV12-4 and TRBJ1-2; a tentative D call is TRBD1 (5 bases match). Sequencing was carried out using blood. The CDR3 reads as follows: CASSTRALDYGYTF. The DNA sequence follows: TGTGCCAGCAGCACCAGGGCTTTGGACTATGGCTACACCTTC.